This T cell receptor (beta chain) was sequenced in a study of CXCR3-negative and CXCR3-positive naive CD8 T cells. 5' RACE with UMI labels generated the TRB cDNA libraries. TCRdb reprocessed the 5' RACE reads and keeps a single row for each CDR3 protein, giving no DNA. The sample table includes 90,000 to 95,000 distinct CDR3 sequences. Looked up from germline, CDR1 is SQVTM and CDR2 is ANQGSEA. The CDR3 is 14 amino acids. The sequencing input was naive CXCR3- CD8+ T cells from blood. Subset defined: CD45RO-CCR7+CD27+CD95- naive CD8+ T cells lacking CXCR3 (TNR3-). This receptor was obtained from a human donor in good health. Some clones in this sample may be carry-over from other donors' samples. The chain links TRBV29-1 to TRBJ2-1. CDR3 loop: CSVEGLQGENEKFF.